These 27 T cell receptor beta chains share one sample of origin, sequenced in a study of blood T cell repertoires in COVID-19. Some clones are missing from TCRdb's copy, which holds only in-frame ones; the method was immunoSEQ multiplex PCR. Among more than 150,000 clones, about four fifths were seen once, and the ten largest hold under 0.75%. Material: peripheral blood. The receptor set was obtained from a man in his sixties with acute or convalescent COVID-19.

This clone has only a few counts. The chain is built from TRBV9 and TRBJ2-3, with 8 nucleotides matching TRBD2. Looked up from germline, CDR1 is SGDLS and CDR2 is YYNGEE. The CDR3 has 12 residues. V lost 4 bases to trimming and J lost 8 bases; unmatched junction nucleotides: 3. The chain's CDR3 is CASSTLAGTQYF. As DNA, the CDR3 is TGTGCCAGCAGCACTCTAGCGGGTACGCAGTATTTT.

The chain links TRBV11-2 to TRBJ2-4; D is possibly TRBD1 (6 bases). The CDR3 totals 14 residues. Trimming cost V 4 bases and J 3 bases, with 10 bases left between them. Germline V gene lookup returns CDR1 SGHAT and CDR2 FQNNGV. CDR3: CASSSGVGKNIQYF. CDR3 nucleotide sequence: TGTGCCAGCAGCTCAGGGGTTGGCAAAAACATTCAGTACTTC.

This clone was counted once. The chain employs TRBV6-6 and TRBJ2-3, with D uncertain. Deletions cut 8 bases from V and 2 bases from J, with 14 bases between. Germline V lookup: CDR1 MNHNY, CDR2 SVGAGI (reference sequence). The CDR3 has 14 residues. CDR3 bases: TGTGCCAGCTCCCTGCGGTTAAACACAGATACGCAGTATTTT. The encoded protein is CASSLRLNTDTQYF.

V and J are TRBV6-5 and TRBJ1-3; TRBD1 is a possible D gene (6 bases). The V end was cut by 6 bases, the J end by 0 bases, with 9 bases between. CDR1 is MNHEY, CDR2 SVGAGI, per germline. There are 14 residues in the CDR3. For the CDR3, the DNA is TGTGCCAGCAGGCTGGACAGCTCTGGAAACACCATATATTTT. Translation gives CASRLDSSGNTIYF.

CDR3 DNA: TGTGCCAGCAGCCAAGATCCGGGACAGGGCCACAATCGGGGAGGTACAGATACGCAGTATTTT. Its protein is CASSQDPGQGHNRGGTDTQYF. The chain is built from TRBV3-1 (or the pseudogene TRBV3-2) and TRBJ2-3; 9 positions agree with TRBD1. CDR1 LGHDT and CDR2 YNNKEL come from the germline V gene (reference sequence). V lost 0 bases to trimming and J lost 3 bases; unmatched junction nucleotides: 19. The CDR3 sequence is 21 residues long.

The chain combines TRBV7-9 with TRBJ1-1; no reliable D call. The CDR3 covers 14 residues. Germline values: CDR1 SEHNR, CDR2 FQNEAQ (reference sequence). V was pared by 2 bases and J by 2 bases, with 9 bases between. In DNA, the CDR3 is TGTGCCAGCAGCTTAAGGACGGGAAACACTGAAGCTTTCTTT. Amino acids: CASSLRTGNTEAFF.

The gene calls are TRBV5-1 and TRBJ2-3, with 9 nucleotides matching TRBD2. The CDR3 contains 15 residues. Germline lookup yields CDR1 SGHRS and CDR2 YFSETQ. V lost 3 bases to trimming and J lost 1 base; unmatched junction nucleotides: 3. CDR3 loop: CASSSRGGGTDTQYF. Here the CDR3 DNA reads TGCGCCAGCAGCTCGCGGGGGGGCGGCACAGATACGCAGTATTTT.

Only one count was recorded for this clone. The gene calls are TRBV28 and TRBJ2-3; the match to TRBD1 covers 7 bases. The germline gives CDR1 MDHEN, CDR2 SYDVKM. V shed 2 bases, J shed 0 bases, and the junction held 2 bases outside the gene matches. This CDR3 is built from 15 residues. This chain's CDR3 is CASSLVQGSTDTQYF. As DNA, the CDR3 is TGTGCCAGCAGTTTAGTACAGGGGAGCACAGATACGCAGTATTTT.

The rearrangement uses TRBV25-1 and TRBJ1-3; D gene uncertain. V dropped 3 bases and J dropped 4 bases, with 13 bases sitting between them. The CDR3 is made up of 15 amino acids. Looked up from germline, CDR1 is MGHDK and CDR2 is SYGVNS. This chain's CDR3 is CASSDSEGLGNTIYF. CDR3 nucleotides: TGTGCCAGCAGTGATTCGGAGGGTTTGGGAAACACCATATATTTT.

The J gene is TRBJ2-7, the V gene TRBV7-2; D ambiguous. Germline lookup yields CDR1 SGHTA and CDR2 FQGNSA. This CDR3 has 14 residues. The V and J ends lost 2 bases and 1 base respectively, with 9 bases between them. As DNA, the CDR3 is TGTGCCAGCAGCTTATTAGCCTCGTCCTACGAGCAGTACTTC. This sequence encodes CASSLLASSYEQYF.

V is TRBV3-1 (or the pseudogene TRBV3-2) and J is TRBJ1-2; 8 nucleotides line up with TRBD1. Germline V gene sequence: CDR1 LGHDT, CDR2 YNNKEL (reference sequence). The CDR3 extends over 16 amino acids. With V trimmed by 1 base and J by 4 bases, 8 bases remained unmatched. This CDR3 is CASSQAGQARSYGYTF. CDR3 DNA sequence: TGTGCCAGCAGCCAAGCGGGACAGGCGAGAAGCTATGGCTACACCTTC.

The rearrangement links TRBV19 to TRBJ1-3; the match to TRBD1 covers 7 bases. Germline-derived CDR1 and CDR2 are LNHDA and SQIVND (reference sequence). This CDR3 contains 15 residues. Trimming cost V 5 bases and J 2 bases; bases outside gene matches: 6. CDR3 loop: CASSASTGTGNTIYF. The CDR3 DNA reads TGTGCCAGTAGTGCCTCGACAGGGACTGGAAACACCATATATTTT.

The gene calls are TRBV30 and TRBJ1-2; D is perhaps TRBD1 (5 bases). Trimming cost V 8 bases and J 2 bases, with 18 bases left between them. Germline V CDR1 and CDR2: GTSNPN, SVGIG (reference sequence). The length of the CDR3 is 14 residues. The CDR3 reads CARGWGESNYGYTF. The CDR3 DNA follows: TGTGCCCGGGGTTGGGGGGAGAGCAACTATGGCTACACCTTC.

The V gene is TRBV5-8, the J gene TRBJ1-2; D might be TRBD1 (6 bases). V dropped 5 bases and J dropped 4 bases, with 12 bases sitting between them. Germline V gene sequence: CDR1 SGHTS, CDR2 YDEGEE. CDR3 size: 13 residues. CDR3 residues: CASSAGQFYGYTF. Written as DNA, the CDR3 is TGTGCCAGCAGTGCTGGACAGTTCTATGGCTACACCTTC.

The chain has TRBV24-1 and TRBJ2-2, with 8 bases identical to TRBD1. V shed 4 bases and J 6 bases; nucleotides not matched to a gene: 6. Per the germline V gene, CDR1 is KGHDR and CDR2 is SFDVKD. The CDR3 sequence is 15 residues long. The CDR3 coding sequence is TGTGCCACCAGTGACCCTGGACAGGGATCCGGGGAGCTGTTTTTT. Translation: CATSDPGQGSGELFF.

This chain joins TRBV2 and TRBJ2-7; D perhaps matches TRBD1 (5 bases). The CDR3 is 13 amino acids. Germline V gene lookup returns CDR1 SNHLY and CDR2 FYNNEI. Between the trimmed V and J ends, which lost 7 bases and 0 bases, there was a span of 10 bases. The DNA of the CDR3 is TGTGCCAGCACTACGACAGTCTCCTACGAGCAGTACTTC. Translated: CASTTTVSYEQYF.

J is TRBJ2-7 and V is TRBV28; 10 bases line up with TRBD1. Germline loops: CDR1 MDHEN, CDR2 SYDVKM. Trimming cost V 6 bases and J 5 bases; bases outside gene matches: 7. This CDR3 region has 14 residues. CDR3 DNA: TGTGCCAGCAGCCTCGGACAGGGGGTAAACGAGCAGTACTTC. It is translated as CASSLGQGVNEQYF.

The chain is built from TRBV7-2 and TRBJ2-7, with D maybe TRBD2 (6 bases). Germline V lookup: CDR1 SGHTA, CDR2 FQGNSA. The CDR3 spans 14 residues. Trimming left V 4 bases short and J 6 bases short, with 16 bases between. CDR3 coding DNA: TGTGCCAGCAGCTCCCGTGGGACTTGGGGCGAGCAGTACTTC. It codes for CASSSRGTWGEQYF.

The CDR3 DNA reads as TGCGCCAGCAGCCCCCAGAGGTTGGAGGAGCAGTTCTTC. Protein: CASSPQRLEEQFF. This sequence joins TRBV4-1 and TRBJ2-1; D uncertain. Trimming shortened V by 4 bases and J by 10 bases, and 14 bases separated the two germline ends. Germline loops: CDR1 MGHRA, CDR2 YSYEKL. This CDR3 region has 13 residues.

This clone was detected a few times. The DNA for the CDR3 is TGTGCCACCAGTGACCCCCGGAAGGGGGTTAGAACCGGGGAGCTGTTTTTT. Translating gives CATSDPRKGVRTGELFF. The chain couples TRBV24-1 to TRBJ2-2; possibly TRBD1 for D (6 bases). CDR3 size: 17 residues. Per the germline V gene, CDR1 is KGHDR and CDR2 is SFDVKD. The V and J ends lost 4 bases and 5 bases respectively, with 19 bases between them.

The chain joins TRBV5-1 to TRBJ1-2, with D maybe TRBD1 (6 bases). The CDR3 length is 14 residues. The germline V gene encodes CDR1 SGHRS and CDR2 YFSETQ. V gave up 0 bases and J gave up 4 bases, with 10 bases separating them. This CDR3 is CASSLDRVLYGYTF. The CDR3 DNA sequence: TGCGCCAGCAGCTTGGACAGGGTGCTCTATGGCTACACCTTC.

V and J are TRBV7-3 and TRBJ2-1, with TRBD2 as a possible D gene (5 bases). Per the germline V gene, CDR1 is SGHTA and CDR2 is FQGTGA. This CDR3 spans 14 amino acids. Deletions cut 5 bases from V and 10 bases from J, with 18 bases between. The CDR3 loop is CASSPLTTSPEQFF. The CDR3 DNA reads TGTGCCAGCAGCCCCCTCACTACTAGTCCCGAGCAGTTCTTC.

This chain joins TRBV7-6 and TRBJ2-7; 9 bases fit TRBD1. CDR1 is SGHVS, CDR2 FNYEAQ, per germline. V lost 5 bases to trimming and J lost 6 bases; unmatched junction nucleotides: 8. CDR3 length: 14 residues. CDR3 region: CASSQQQGASEQYF. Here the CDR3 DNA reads TGTGCCAGCAGCCAGCAACAGGGGGCTAGCGAGCAGTACTTC.

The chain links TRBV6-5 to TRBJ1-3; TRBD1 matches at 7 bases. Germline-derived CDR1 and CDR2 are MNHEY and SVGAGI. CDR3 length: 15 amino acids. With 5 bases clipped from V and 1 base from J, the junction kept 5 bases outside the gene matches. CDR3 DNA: TGTGCCAGCAGTCAGGGGGAGGCTTCTGGAAACACCATATATTTT. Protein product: CASSQGEASGNTIYF.

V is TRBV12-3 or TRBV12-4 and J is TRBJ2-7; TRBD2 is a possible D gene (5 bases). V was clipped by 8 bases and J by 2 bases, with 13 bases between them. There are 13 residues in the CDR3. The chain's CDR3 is CASGPRRTYEQYF. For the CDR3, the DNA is TGTGCCAGCGGACCTAGGAGGACCTACGAGCAGTACTTC.

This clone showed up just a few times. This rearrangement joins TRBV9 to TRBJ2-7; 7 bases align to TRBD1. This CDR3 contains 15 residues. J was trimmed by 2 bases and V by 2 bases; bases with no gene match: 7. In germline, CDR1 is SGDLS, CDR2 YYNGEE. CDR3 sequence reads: CASSVTGAPTYEQYF. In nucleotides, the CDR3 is TGTGCCAGCAGCGTTACAGGGGCTCCCACCTACGAGCAGTACTTC.

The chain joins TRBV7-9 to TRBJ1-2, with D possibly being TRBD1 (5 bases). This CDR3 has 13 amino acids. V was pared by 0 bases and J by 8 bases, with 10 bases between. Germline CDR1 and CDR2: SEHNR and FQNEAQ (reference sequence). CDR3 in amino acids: CASSLADNSGYTF. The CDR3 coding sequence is TGTGCCAGCAGCTTAGCGGACAATTCCGGCTACACCTTC.